This T cell receptor (beta chain) was captured in a study of shared clonotypes between healthy human individuals. Here immunoSEQ multiplex PCR was the method, and the copy in TCRdb shows in-frame clones only, minus some. The top ten clones hold under 2% of a sample with roughly 2.1 million clones, about 93% of them seen once. Naive CD8 isolation took CD45RO-negative cells positively selected for CCR7 and excluded terminally differentiated effector memory CD45RA+ cells. The CDR3 sequence is 14 residues long. V was clipped by 1 base and J by 0 bases, with 7 bases between them. Germline V gene data show CDR1 as SGHVS and CDR2 as FQNEAQ.

The TCR originated in a man in his late teens or twenties in good health. Some clones in this sample may be carry-over from other donors' samples. Sample: naive CD8+ T cells from PBMCs. This chain connects TRBV7-8 to TRBJ2-7; D perhaps matches TRBD1 (6 bases). The CDR3 sequence: CASSLDRASYEQYF. The CDR3 bases are TGTGCCAGCAGCTTAGACAGGGCCTCCTACGAGCAGTACTTC.